Following are 4 T cell receptor beta chains from one sample sequenced in a study of blood T cell repertoires in COVID-19. Profiled with immunoSEQ multiplex PCR; TCRdb holds only in-frame clones, not every one. The table shows 350,000 or so clones, with about 91% occurring only once. The sequenced material came from peripheral blood. All receptors come from a woman between 25 and 40 years old with COVID-19, enrolled during active disease.

This clone was recorded a few times. V usage is TRBV5-6 and J usage is TRBJ1-3; TRBD1 agrees at 7 bases. The CDR3 is 16 residues long. V lost 0 bases to trimming and J lost 0 bases; unmatched junction nucleotides: 3. The germline CDR1 and CDR2 sequences are SGHDT and YYEEEE. The CDR3 here is CASSLAGQHSGNTIYF. As DNA, the CDR3 is TGTGCCAGCAGCTTGGCGGGACAGCACTCTGGAAACACCATATATTTT. Together with reference TRBV5-6 and TRBJ1-3, the CDR3 gives the full variable domain: DAGVTQSPTHLIKTRGQQVTLRCSPKSGHDTVSWYQQALGQGPQFIFQYYEEEERQRGNFPDRFSGHQFPNYSSELNVNALLLGDSALYLCASSLAGQHSGNTIYFGEGSWLTVV.

This clone was counted a single time. This CDR3 reads CASSQEKRNEKLFF. The CDR3 region has the DNA TGCGCCAGCAGCCAAGAAAAACGGAATGAAAAACTGTTTTTT. The V call is TRBV4-3, the J call TRBJ1-4; D is unclear. CDR1 is LGHNA, CDR2 YSLEER, per germline. V lost 0 bases and J lost 5, with 7 bases in between. The CDR3 runs 14 residues.

The chain couples TRBV5-1 to TRBJ1-5, with D maybe TRBD1 (5 bases). CDR3 length equals 15 residues. Trimming stripped 4 bases from V and 2 bases from J, with 13 bases between. Germline values: CDR1 SGHRS, CDR2 YFSETQ. CDR3 amino acids: CASSLGGSGNQPQHF. For the CDR3, the DNA is TGCGCCAGCAGCCTCGGGGGGTCTGGCAATCAGCCCCAGCATTTT.

V and J are TRBV5-1 and TRBJ1-2; 8 bases align to TRBD1. Trimming at V came to 4 bases and at J to 2 bases, leaving 4 bases not matched to a gene. Germline V lookup: CDR1 SGHRS, CDR2 YFSETQ. The CDR3 consists of 14 residues. The CDR3 loop reads CASSPTGANYGYTF. CDR3 coding DNA: TGCGCCAGCAGCCCGACAGGGGCAAACTATGGCTACACCTTC.